These T cell receptor beta chains were read from a single sample in a study of T cells in Graves' hyperthyroidism and ophthalmopathy. Via MiXCR, TCRdb re-called the multiplex PCR reads, giving one row per CDR3 protein. This table has around 700,000 distinct CDR3 sequences, around a sixth appearing once. Material for sequencing was blood. These TCRs come from a woman aged 45-65 years with Graves' hyperthyroidism that later progressed to Graves' ophthalmopathy. The CDR3 runs from the conserved cysteine through the conserved F or W. A D gene is named only where the DNA matches it firmly. Clone size is stated in some rows and not others, as once, few, many or a class when expanded.

V,length,size,J,D,CDR3,DNA
TRBV20-1,17,few,TRBJ2-2,.,CSAIPGQQANNTGELFF,TGCAGTGCTATCCCCGGACAGCAAGCGAACAACACCGGGGAGCTGTTTTTT
TRBV6-1,15,few,TRBJ2-1,TRBD2,CASSISSGGYNEQFF,TGTGCCAGCAGTATATCTAGCGGGGGGTACAATGAGCAGTTCTTC
TRBV11-1,13,.,TRBJ2-5,TRBD1,CASSLPDRETQYF,TGTGCCAGCAGCCTTCCGGACAGGGAGACCCAGTACTTC
TRBV7-6,16,.,TRBJ1-5,.,CASSLRASDSNQPQHF,TGTGCCAGCAGCTTAAGAGCTTCGGATAGCAATCAGCCCCAGCATTTT
TRBV29-1,13,few,TRBJ1-4,TRBD1,CSGSLQGGEKLFF,TGCAGCGGGAGTTTACAGGGGGGTGAAAAACTGTTTTTT
TRBV19,14,few,TRBJ2-3,.,CASSTGHPRDTQYF,TGTGCCAGTAGTACGGGCCACCCGAGGGATACGCAGTATTTT
TRBV6-1,14,.,TRBJ1-1,.,CASSDLGMNTEAFF,TGTGCCAGCAGTGATCTGGGGATGAACACTGAAGCTTTCTTT
TRBV27,13,many,TRBJ1-2,TRBD1,CASGRDRGYGYTF,TGTGCCAGCGGACGGGACAGGGGTTATGGCTACACCTTC
TRBV11-2,14,many,TRBJ1-1,.,CASSLRNLNTEAFF,TGTGCCAGCAGCCTTCGGAACTTGAACACTGAAGCTTTCTTT
TRBV30,17,few,TRBJ1-5,TRBD1,CAWRVKFGTEDNQPQHF,TGTGCCTGGAGAGTAAAGTTTGGGACAGAGGATAATCAGCCCCAGCATTTT
TRBV7-9,15,many,TRBJ2-1,.,CASRLGDTNYNEQFF,TGTGCCAGCAGACTCGGGGACACTAACTACAATGAGCAGTTCTTC
TRBV9,15,.,TRBJ1-5,.,CASSVGPGANQPQHF,TGTGCCAGCAGCGTAGGGCCAGGGGCTAATCAGCCCCAGCATTTT
TRBV11-1,12,many,TRBJ2-5,.,CASSLVSETQYF,TGTGCCAGCAGCTTAGTATCGGAGACCCAGTACTTC
TRBV6-2/TRBV6-3,12,few,TRBJ1-5,.,CASAGRSQPQHF,TGTGCCAGTGCGGGACGAAGTCAGCCCCAGCATTTT
TRBV9,13,.,TRBJ2-3,TRBD2,CASRTSDTDTQYF,TGTGCCAGCCGGACTAGCGACACAGATACGCAGTATTTT
TRBV5-1,15,.,TRBJ1-2,TRBD1,CASSVVRDRGYGYTF,TGCGCCAGCAGCGTGGTCCGGGACAGGGGATATGGCTACACCTTC
TRBV5-1,14,many,TRBJ2-7,.,CASSLEARSYEQYF,TGCGCCAGCAGCTTGGAGGCCCGCTCCTACGAGCAGTACTTC
TRBV3-1,14,many,TRBJ1-2,.,CASSQVRSGYGYTF,TGTGCCAGCAGCCAAGTTAGGTCGGGATATGGCTACACCTTC
TRBV27,14,few,TRBJ2-2,.,CASSLWTRTGELFF,TGTGCCAGCAGTTTGTGGACACGCACCGGGGAGCTGTTTTTT
TRBV3-1,15,many,TRBJ2-3,.,CASSQARDSTDTQYF,TGTGCCAGCAGCCAAGCCCGGGACTCCACAGATACGCAGTATTTT
TRBV18,16,many,TRBJ2-7,.,CASSDSGANIHYEQYF,TGTGCCAGCTCAGATTCGGGGGCTAACATACATTACGAGCAGTACTTC
TRBV6-1,14,.,TRBJ2-4,TRBD1,CASSGQNDRVIQYF,TGTGCCAGCAGTGGCCAGAATGACAGGGTCATTCAGTACTTC
TRBV19,14,.,TRBJ1-5,.,CASSITGRGQPQHF,TGTGCCAGTAGTATTACAGGGAGGGGGCAGCCCCAGCATTTT
TRBV5-8,14,few,TRBJ1-4,.,CASSFRQFAEKLFF,TGTGCCAGCAGCTTCCGACAGTTTGCTGAAAAACTGTTTTTT
TRBV6-5,13,few,TRBJ1-6,.,CASSYSPDSPLHF,TGTGCCAGCAGTTACTCGCCCGATTCACCCCTCCACTTT
TRBV6-1,15,many,TRBJ2-7,.,CASTLPALRGLEQYF,TGTGCCAGCACCCTACCGGCCCTCCGGGGACTCGAGCAGTACTTC
TRBV6-1,14,.,TRBJ2-7,TRBD1,CASSHMTGNYEQYF,TGTGCCAGCAGTCATATGACAGGGAACTACGAGCAGTACTTC
TRBV11-2,14,many,TRBJ2-1,.,CASSLVRGYNEQFF,TGTGCCAGCAGCTTGGTCCGGGGTTACAATGAGCAGTTCTTC
TRBV5-1,14,many,TRBJ2-1,.,CASSTENTQNEQFF,TGCGCCAGCAGCACAGAGAACACTCAAAATGAGCAGTTCTTC
TRBV20-1,15,many,TRBJ1-6,.,CSARDSRAYNSPLHF,TGCAGTGCTAGAGATAGCAGGGCGTATAATTCACCCCTCCACTTT
TRBV20-1,14,.,TRBJ1-2,.,CSASGEGTNYGYTF,TGCAGTGCTTCCGGGGAAGGGACTAACTATGGCTACACCTTC
TRBV6-1,15,.,TRBJ2-5,.,CASTHKGDGKMTQYF,TGTGCCAGCACCCATAAGGGGGACGGAAAAATGACCCAGTACTTC
TRBV2,15,many,TRBJ1-2,TRBD1,CASTTREGQLYGYTF,TGTGCCAGCACAACCAGGGAGGGACAGCTCTATGGCTACACCTTC
TRBV7-9,14,many,TRBJ1-1,.,CASSSQGLNTEAFF,TGTGCCAGCAGCAGTCAGGGCTTGAACACTGAAGCTTTCTTT
TRBV7-2,15,many,TRBJ2-1,.,CASSLDFNRVDEQFF,TGTGCCAGCAGCCTGGACTTTAACCGGGTCGACGAGCAGTTCTTC
TRBV19,15,once,TRBJ1-3,.,CASSRPGNSGNTIYF,TGTGCCAGTAGTCGGCCGGGGAACTCTGGAAACACCATATATTTT
TRBV7-9,15,.,TRBJ2-3,.,CASSLGQISTDTQYF,TGTGCCAGCAGCTTAGGCCAGATTAGCACGGATACGCAGTATTTT
TRBV20-1,15,many,TRBJ2-1,TRBD2,CSARDPGGRYNEQFF,TGCAGTGCTAGAGATCCGGGGGGGCGTTACAATGAGCAGTTCTTC
TRBV12-3/TRBV12-4,14,many,TRBJ1-1,.,CASSSRQGNTEAFF,TGCGCCAGCAGTTCCCGCCAGGGGAACACTGAAGCTTTCTTT
TRBV3-1,16,many,TRBJ1-5,.,CASSQDGARGNQPQHF,TGTGCCAGCAGCCAAGATGGGGCTAGAGGCAATCAGCCCCAGCATTTT
TRBV2,14,many,TRBJ1-5,TRBD1,CASRVDRGNQPQHF,TGTGCCAGCAGGGTGGACAGGGGCAATCAGCCCCAGCATTTT
TRBV2,14,.,TRBJ2-5,.,CASSDSPPVETQYF,TGTGCCAGCAGTGACAGCCCACCGGTAGAGACCCAGTACTTC
TRBV5-1,17,.,TRBJ1-6,.,CASSLGSRSSYNSPLHF,TGCGCCAGCAGCCTTGGAAGTAGAAGCTCCTATAATTCACCCCTCCACTTT
TRBV18,16,.,TRBJ2-2,.,CASSPGGGVNTGELFF,TGTGCCAGCTCACCAGGAGGAGGGGTGAACACCGGGGAGCTGTTTTTT
TRBV15,16,few,TRBJ1-6,TRBD1,CATSRDPGQGASPLHF,TGTGCCACCAGCAGAGATCCGGGGCAGGGGGCCTCACCCCTCCACTTT
TRBV5-5,21,few,TRBJ2-2,.,CASSSLSVKDPTPENTGELFF,TGTGCCAGCAGCTCCCTCTCGGTGAAGGATCCAACTCCAGAAAACACCGGGGAGCTGTTTTTT
TRBV15,17,few,TRBJ2-2,TRBD1,CATSEGQGELNTGELFF,TGTGCCACCAGCGAGGGACAGGGGGAATTGAACACCGGGGAGCTGTTTTTT
TRBV5-8,15,.,TRBJ1-4,.,CASSLEAGPNEKLFF,TGTGCCAGCAGCTTGGAGGCTGGACCTAATGAAAAACTGTTTTTT